This TCR beta chain was documented in a study of cytomegalovirus exposure and HLA in healthy donors. PCR used 60 Vbeta primers and 13 Jbeta primers. The assay was immunoSEQ multiplex PCR, and TCRdb's table has in-frame clones only and misses some. This table has about 130,000 clones, around 81% appearing once. Points from the study as a whole: A link between a missense DCLRE1C variant and TCR beta V- and J-gene trimming emerged from a later analysis. In a later analysis, several top co-occurrence clusters appeared linked to parvovirus B19, influenza, CMV and Epstein-Barr virus.

Regarding this clone: Its antigen is unidentified.

The sequence derives from a man between 18 and 29 years old in good health and CMV-seronegative. Sequencing was done on a sample of PBMCs.

The CDR3 sequence: CASSPSGGLYNEQFF. DNA of the CDR3: TGTGCCAGCAGCCCCAGCGGGGGCTTATACAATGAGCAGTTCTTC. This sequence joins TRBV9 and TRBJ2-1, with 8 positions matching TRBD2. V lost 4 bases to trimming and J lost 4 bases; unmatched junction nucleotides: 7. CDR1 SGDLS and CDR2 YYNGEE come from the germline V gene. The CDR3 consists of 15 residues.